This T cell receptor (beta chain) is drawn from a study of shared clonotypes between healthy human individuals. Study background: Donors were a couple of women and three men aged 18 to 49.

TCRdb keeps only in-frame clones here, not all; method: immunoSEQ multiplex PCR. This repertoire shows some 2,500,000 clones, 93% found once; its top ten account for 0.36%. Turning to this clone: Its antigen remains unidentified.

Study-level findings and limits: Clonotype sharing across donors was expected to vary with sequencing depth.

Trimming cost V 7 bases and J 4 bases, with 13 bases left between them. CDR1 is SNHLY, CDR2 FYNNEI, per germline. The CDR3 contains 13 residues. The TCR was taken from a man aged 18 to 30 in good health. Some clones in this sample may be carry-over from other donors' samples. Sequenced input: naive CD4+ T cells from PBMCs. This sample's subset: CD45RA+ positively selected. The V call is TRBV2, the J call TRBJ2-5; a possible D gene is TRBD2 (7 bases). Here the CDR3 reads CASKGGVLETQYF. CDR3 nucleotides: TGTGCCAGCAAGGGGGGGGTTTTAGAGACCCAGTACTTC.